This T cell receptor (beta chain) was sequenced during a study of cytomegalovirus exposure and HLA in healthy donors. The study ran its PCR with 60 Vbeta and 13 Jbeta primers. Repertoires were generated with immunoSEQ multiplex PCR, while TCRdb's copy carries only in-frame clones and drops some. The sample has over 110,000 clones; roughly 80% are singletons. Study-level results: Rarity marked most TCR sequences, yet some public TCRs occurred in many donors. A list of about 160 TCR beta chains associated with cytomegalovirus was given.

The CDR3 spans 12 residues. Between the trimmed V and J ends, which lost 7 bases and 3 bases, there was a span of 10 bases. Germline CDR1 reads MNHNY; CDR2 reads SVGAGI (reference sequence). About this clone: Its antigen remains unknown.

The chain uses TRBV6-6 and TRBJ2-7; TRBD2 might be the D (5 bases). The receptor comes from a man aged 35 to 55 in good health and CMV-seronegative. What was sequenced was PBMCs. In DNA, the CDR3 is TGTGCCAGCATCGGGGATGTCTACGAGCAGTACTTC. It codes for CASIGDVYEQYF.